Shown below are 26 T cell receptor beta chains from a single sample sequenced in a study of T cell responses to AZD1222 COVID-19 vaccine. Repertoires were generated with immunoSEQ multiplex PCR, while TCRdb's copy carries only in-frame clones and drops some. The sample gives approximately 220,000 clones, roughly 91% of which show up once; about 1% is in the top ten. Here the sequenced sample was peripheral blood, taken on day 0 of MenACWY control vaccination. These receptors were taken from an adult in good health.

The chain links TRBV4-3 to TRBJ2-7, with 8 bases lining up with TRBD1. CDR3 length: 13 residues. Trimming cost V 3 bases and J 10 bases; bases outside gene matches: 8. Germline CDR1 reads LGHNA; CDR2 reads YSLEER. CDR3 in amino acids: CASSQDTGGPQYF. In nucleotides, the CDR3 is TGCGCCAGCAGCCAGGATACAGGGGGTCCACAGTACTTC.

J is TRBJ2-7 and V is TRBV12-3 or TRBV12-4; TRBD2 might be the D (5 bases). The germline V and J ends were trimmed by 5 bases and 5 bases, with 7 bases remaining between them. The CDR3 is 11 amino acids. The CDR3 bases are TGTGCCAGCAGTCCGGGGAACGAGCAGTACTTC. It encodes CASSPGNEQYF.

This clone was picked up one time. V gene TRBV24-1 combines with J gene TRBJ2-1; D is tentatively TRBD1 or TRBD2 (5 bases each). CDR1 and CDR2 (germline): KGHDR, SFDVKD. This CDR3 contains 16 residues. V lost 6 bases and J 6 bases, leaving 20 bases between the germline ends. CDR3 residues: CATSSGPLRGVNEQFF. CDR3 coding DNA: TGTGCCACCAGTTCTGGGCCTCTAAGAGGGGTCAATGAGCAGTTCTTC.

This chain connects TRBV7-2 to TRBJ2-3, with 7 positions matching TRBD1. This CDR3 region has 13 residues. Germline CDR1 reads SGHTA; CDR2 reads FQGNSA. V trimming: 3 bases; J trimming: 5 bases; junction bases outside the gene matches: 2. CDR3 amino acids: CASSFTGEDTQYF. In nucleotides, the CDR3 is TGTGCCAGCAGCTTCACAGGGGAAGATACGCAGTATTTT.

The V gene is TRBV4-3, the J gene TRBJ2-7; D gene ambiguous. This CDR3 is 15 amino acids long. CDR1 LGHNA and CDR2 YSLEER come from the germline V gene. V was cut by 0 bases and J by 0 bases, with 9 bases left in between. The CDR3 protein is CASSQEVESSYEQYF. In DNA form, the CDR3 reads TGCGCCAGCAGCCAAGAAGTTGAGAGCTCCTACGAGCAGTACTTC.

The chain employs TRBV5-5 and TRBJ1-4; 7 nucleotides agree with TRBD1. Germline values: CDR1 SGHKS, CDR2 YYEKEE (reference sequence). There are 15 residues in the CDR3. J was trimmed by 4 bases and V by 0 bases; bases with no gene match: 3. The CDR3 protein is CASSLAGGDNEKLFF. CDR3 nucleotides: TGTGCCAGCAGCTTGGCAGGGGGTGATAATGAAAAACTGTTTTTT.

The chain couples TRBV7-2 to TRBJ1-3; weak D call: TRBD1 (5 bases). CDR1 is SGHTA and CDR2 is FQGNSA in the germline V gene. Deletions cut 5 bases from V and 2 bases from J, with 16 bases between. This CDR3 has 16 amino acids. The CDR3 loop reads CASSLGGSSAGNTIYF. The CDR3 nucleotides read TGTGCCAGCAGCCTTGGGGGGAGTTCGGCTGGAAACACCATATATTTT.

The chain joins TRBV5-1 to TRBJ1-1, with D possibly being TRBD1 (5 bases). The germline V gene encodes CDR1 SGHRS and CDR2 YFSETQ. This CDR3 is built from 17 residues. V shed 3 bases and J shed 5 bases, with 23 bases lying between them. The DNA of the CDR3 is TGCGCCAGCAGCTATTCCGGGACCGAGTACCTGGGAACTGAAGCTTTCTTT. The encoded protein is CASSYSGTEYLGTEAFF.

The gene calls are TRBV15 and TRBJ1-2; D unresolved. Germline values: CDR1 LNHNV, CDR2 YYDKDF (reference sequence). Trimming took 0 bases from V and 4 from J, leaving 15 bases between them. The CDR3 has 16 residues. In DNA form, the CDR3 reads TGTGCCACCAGCAGAGATTTAAGGGAATGGGGCTATGGCTACACCTTC. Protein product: CATSRDLREWGYGYTF.

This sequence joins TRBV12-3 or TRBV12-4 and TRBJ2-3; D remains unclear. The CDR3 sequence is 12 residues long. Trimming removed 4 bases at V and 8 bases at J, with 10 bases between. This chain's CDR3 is CASSWVAGTQYF. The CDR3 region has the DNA TGTGCCAGCAGTTGGGTTGCTGGTACGCAGTATTTT.

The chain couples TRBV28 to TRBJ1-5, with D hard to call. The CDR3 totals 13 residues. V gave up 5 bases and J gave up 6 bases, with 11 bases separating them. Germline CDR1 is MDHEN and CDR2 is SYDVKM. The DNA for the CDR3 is TGTGCCAGCAGTGGTGGGGAGATTCAGCCCCAGCATTTT. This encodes CASSGGEIQPQHF.

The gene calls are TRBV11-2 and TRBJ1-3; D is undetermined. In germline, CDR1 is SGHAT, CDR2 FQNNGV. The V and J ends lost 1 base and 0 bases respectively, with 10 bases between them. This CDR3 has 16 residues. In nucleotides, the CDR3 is TGTGCCAGCAGCTTAGTAGGACGTGGCTCTGGAAACACCATATATTTT. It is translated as CASSLVGRGSGNTIYF.

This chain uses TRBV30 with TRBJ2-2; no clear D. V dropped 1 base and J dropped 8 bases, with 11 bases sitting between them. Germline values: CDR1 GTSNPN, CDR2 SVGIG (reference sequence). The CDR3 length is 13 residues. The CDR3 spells CAWSGAGWGELFF. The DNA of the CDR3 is TGTGCCTGGAGTGGGGCAGGATGGGGGGAGCTGTTTTTT.

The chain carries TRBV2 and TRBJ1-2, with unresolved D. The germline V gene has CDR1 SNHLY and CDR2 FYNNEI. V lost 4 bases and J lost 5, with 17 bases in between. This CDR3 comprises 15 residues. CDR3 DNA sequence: TGTGCCAGCAGTGTTTTGAAGGGAAGAAGTTATGGCTACACCTTC. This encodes CASSVLKGRSYGYTF. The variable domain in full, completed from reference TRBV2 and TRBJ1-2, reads EPEVTQTPSHQVTQMGQEVILRCVPISNHLYFYWYRQILGQKVEFLVSFYNNEISEKSEIFDDQFSVERPDGSNFTLKIRSTKLEDSAMYFCASSVLKGRSYGYTFGSGTRLTVV.

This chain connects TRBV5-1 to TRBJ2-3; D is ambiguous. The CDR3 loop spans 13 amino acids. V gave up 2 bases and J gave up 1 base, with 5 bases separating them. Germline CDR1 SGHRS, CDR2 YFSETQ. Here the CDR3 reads CASSFQGTDTQYF. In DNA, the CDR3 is TGCGCCAGCAGCTTCCAAGGCACAGATACGCAGTATTTT.

CDR3 coding DNA: TGCGCCAGCAGCTTGGCCTATGGGACAGGGGGTTTCCCCTACGAGCAGTACTTC. Its translation is CASSLAYGTGGFPYEQYF. The chain joins TRBV5-1 to TRBJ2-7; 11 bases align to TRBD1. The ends lost 0 bases at V and 2 bases at J; junction bases unmatched: 10. The CDR3 is made up of 18 amino acids. The germline gives CDR1 SGHRS, CDR2 YFSETQ.

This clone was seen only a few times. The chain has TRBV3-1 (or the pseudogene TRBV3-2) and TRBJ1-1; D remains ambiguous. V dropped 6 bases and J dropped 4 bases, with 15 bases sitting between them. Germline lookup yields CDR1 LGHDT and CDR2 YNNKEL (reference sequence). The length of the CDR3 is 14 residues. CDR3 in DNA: TGTGCCAGCAGGCCTGGTGGGTACGGCACTGAAGCTTTCTTT. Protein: CASRPGGYGTEAFF.

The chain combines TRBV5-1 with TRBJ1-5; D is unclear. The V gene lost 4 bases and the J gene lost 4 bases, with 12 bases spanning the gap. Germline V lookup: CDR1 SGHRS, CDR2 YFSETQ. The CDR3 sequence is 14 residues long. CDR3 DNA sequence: TGCGCCAGCAGCCCCGGCAGTAATAATCAGCCCCAGCATTTT. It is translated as CASSPGSNNQPQHF.

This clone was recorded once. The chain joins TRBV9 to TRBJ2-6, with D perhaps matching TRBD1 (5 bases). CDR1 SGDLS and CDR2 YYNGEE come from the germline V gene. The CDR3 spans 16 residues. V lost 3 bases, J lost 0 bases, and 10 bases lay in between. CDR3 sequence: CASSATQGSGANVLTF. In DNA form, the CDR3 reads TGTGCCAGCAGCGCAACCCAGGGCTCTGGGGCCAACGTCCTGACTTTC.

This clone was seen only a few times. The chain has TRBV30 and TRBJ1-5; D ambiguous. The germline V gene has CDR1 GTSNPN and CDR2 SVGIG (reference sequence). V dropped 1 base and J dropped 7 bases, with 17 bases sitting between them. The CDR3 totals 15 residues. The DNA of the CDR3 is TGTGCCTGGAGTGCGGTCAATCCGGGCAGGCAGCCCCAGCATTTT. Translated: CAWSAVNPGRQPQHF.

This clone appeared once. CDR3 DNA sequence: TGTGCCAGCGGCTTTCCAGGGACCACTGAAGCTTTCTTT. Its protein is CASGFPGTTEAFF. The V call is TRBV6-5, the J call TRBJ1-1, with D possibly TRBD1 on 5 matching bases. Trimming removed 8 bases at V and 4 bases at J, with 14 bases between. CDR3 length equals 13 residues. Germline CDR1 reads MNHEY; CDR2 reads SVGAGI.

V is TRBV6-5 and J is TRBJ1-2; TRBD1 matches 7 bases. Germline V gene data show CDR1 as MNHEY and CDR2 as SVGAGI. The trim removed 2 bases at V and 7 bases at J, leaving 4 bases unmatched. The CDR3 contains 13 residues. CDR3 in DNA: TGTGCCAGCAGTTACGAGGGGGCGCGTGGCTACACCTTC. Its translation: CASSYEGARGYTF.

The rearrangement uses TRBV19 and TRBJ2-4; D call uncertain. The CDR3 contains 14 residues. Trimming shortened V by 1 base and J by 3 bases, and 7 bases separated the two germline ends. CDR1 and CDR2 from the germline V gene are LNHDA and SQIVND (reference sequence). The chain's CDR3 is CASSIAHFKNIQYF. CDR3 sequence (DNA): TGTGCCAGTAGTATAGCCCATTTCAAAAACATTCAGTACTTC. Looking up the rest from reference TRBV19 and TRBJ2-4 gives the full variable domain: DGGITQSPKYLFRKEGQNVTLSCEQNLNHDAMYWYRQDPGQGLRLIYYSQIVNDFQKGDIAEGYSVSREKKESFPLTVTSAQKNPTAFYLCASSIAHFKNIQYFGAGTRLSVL.

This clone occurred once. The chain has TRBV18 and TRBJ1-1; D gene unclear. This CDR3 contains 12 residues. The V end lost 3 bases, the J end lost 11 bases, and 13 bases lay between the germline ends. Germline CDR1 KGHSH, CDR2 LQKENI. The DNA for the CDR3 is TGTGCCAGCTCACCTGCTTCGGGTTTGGCTTTCTTT. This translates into CASSPASGLAFF.

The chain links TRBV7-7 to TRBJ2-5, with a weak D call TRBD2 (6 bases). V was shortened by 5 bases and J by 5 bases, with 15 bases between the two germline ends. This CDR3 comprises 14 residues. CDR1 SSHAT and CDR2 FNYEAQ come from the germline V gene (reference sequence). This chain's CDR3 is CASSPSGLHETQYF. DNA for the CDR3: TGTGCCAGCAGCCCATCGGGACTGCATGAGACCCAGTACTTC.

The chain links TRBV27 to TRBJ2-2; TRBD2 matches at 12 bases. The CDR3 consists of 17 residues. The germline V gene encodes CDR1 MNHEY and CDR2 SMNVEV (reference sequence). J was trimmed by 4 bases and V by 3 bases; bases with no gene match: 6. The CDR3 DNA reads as TGTGCCAGCAGTTTCCTTCTAGCGGGGGGGCGCACCGGGGAGCTGTTTTTT. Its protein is CASSFLLAGGRTGELFF.